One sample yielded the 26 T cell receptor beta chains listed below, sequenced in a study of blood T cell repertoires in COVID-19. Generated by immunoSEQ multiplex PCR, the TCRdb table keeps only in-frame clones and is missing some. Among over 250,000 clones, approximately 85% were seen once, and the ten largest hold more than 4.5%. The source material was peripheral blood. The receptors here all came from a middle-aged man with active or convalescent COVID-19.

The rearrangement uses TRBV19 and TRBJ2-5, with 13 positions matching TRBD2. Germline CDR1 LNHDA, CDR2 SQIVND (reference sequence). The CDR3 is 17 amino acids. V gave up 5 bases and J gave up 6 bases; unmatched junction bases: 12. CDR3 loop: CASSLTRTSGSGQTQYF. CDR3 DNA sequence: TGTGCCAGTAGTCTTACTCGGACTAGCGGGAGTGGACAGACCCAGTACTTC.

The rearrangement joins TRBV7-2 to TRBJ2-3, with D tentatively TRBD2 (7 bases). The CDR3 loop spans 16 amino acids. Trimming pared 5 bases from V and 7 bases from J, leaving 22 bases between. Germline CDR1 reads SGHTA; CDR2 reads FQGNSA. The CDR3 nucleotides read TGTGCCAGCAGCCCCTCCGGGGGCGGGAGAGGAAATACGCAGTATTTT. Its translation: CASSPSGGGRGNTQYF.

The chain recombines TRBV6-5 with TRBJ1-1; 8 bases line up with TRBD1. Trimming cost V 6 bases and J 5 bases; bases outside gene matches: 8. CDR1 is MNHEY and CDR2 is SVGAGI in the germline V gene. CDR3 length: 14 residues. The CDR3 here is CASSPGGAKTEAFF. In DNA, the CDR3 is TGTGCCAGCAGCCCAGGGGGCGCGAAGACTGAAGCTTTCTTT.

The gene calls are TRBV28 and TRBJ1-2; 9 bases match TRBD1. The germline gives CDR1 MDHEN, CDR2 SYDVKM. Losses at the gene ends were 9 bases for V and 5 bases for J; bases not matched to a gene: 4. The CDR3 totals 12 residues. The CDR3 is CASSDRGYGYTF. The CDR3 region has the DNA TGTGCCAGTTCAGACAGGGGGTATGGCTACACCTTC.

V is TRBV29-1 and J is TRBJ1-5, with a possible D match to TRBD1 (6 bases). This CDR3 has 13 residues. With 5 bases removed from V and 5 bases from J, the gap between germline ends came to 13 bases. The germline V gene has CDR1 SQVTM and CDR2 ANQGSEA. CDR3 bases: TGCAGCGTTTCTGGGGGGGCAGATCAGCCCCAGCATTTT. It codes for CSVSGGADQPQHF.

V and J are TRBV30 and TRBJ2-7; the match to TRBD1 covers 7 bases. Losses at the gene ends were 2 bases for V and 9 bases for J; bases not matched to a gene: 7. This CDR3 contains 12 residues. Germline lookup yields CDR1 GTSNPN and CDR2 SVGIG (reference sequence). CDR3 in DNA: TGTGCCTGGAGTCCTCGGGACAGCTTGCAGTACTTC. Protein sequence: CAWSPRDSLQYF.

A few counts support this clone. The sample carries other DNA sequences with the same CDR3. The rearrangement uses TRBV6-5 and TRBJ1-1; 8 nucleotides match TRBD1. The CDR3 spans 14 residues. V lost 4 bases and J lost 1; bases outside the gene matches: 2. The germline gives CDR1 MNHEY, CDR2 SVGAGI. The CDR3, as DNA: TGTGCCAGCAGTTGGGACAGGAAGAACACTGAAGCTTTCTTT. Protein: CASSWDRKNTEAFF.

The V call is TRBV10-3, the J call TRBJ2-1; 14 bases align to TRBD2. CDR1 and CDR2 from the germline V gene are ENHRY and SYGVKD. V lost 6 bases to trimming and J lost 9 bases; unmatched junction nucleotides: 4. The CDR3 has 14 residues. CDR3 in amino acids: CAIRGLAGASEQFF. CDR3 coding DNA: TGTGCCATCAGGGGACTAGCGGGAGCATCTGAGCAGTTCTTC.

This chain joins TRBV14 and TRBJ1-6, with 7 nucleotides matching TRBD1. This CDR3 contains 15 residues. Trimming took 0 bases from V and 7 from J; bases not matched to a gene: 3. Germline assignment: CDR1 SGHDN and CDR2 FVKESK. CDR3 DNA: TGTGCCAGCAGCCAAGAAGGGACAGCAAATTCACCCCTCCACTTT. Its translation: CASSQEGTANSPLHF.

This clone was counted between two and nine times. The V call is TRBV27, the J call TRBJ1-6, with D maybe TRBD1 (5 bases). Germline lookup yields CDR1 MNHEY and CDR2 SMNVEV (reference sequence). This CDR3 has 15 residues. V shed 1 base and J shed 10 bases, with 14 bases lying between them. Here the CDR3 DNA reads TGTGCCAGCAGTTTATTAGCTGTCGGGGGATCACCCCTCCACTTT. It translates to CASSLLAVGGSPLHF.

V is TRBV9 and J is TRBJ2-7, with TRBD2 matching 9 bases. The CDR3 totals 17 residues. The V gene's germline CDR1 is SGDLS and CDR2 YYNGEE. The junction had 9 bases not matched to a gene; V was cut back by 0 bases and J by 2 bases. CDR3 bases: TGTGCCAGCAGCGTAGAGGGTAGCGGGAGAGGGACCTACGAGCAGTACTTC. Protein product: CASSVEGSGRGTYEQYF.

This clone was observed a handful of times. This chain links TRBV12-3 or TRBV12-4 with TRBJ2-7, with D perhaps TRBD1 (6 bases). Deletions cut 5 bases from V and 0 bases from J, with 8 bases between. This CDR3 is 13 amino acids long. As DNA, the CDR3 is TGTGCCAGCAGTGTGACAGGCTCCTACGAGCAGTACTTC. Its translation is CASSVTGSYEQYF.

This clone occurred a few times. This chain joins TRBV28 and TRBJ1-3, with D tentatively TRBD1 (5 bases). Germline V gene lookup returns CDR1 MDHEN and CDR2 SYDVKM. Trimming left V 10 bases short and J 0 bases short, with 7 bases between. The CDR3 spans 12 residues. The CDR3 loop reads CATDSSGNTIYF. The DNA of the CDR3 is TGTGCCACCGACAGCTCTGGAAACACCATATATTTT.

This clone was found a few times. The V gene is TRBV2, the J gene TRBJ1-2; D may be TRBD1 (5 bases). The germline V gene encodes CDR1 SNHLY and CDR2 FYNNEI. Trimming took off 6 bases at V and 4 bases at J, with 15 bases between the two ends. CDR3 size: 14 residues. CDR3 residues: CASSLPGLSYGYTF. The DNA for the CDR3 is TGTGCCAGCAGCCTTCCGGGACTTAGCTATGGCTACACCTTC.

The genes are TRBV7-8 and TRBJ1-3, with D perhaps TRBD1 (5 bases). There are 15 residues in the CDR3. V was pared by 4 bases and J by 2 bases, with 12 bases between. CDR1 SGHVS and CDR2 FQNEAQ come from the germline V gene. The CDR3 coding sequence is TGTGCCAGCAGCTCGAATAGGGGTGCTGGAAACACCATATATTTT. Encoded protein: CASSSNRGAGNTIYF.

DNA for the CDR3: TGCGCCAGCAGCCAAGAGAACCAGCGGCAGGATGAGCAGTTCTTC. Its translation: CASSQENQRQDEQFF. This chain uses TRBV4-3 with TRBJ2-1, with a possible D match to TRBD2 (5 bases). The CDR3 has 15 amino acids. Germline V gene data show CDR1 as LGHNA and CDR2 as YSLEER. V gave up 0 bases and J gave up 8 bases, with 14 bases separating them.

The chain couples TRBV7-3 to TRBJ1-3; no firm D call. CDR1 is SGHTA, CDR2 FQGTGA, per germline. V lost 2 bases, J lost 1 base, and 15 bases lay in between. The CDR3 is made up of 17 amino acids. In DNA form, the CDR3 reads TGTGCCAGCAGCTTATTGGAGAGTGGTGTATCTGGAAACACCATATATTTT. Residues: CASSLLESGVSGNTIYF.

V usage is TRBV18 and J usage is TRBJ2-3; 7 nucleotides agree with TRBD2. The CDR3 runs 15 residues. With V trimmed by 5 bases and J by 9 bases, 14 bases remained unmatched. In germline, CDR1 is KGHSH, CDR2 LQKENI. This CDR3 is CASSNPSGLRRTQYF. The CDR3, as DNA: TGTGCCAGCTCAAACCCTAGCGGCCTCCGCAGGACGCAGTATTTT.

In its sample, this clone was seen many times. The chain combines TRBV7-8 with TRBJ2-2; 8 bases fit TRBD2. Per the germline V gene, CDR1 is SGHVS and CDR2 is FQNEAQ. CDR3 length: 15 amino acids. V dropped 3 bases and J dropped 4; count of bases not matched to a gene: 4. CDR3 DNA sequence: TGTGCCAGCAGCTTTAGCGGGACCGCCACCGGGGAGCTGTTTTTT. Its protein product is CASSFSGTATGELFF.

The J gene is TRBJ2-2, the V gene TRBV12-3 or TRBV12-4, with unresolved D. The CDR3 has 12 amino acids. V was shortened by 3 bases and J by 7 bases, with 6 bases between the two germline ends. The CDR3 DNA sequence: TGTGCCAGCAGTTTGTCCGGCGGGGAGCTGTTTTTT. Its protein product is CASSLSGGELFF.

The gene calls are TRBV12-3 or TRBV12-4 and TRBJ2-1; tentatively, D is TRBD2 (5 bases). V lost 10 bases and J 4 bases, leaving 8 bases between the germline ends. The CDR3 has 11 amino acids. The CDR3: CATRAYNEQFF. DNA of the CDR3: TGTGCCACGAGGGCTTACAATGAGCAGTTCTTC.

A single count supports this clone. CDR3 bases: TGCAGTGCTAGTGCATATCGGGGGGTTCTAGTTGGGGCCGGGGAGCTGTTTTTT. This gives the protein CSASAYRGVLVGAGELFF. This chain links TRBV20-1 with TRBJ2-2; 7 bases are a match to TRBD2. The V segment lost 3 bases and the J segment 6 bases; nucleotides outside the gene matches: 19. Germline CDR1 is DFQATT and CDR2 is SNEGSKA (reference sequence). The CDR3 length is 18 residues.

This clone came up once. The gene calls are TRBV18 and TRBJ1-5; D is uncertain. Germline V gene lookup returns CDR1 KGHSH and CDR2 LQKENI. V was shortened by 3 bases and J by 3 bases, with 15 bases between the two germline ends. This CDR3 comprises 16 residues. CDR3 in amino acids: CASSPRGERANQPQHF. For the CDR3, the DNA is TGTGCCAGCTCACCTCGGGGAGAAAGAGCCAATCAGCCCCAGCATTTT.

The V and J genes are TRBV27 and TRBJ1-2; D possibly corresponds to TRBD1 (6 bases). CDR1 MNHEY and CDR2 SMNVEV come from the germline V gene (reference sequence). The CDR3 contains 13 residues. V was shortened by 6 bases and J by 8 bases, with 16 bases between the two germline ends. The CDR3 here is CASSPWGGRGYTF. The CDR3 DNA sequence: TGTGCCAGCAGCCCCTGGGGGGGCCGGGGCTACACCTTC.

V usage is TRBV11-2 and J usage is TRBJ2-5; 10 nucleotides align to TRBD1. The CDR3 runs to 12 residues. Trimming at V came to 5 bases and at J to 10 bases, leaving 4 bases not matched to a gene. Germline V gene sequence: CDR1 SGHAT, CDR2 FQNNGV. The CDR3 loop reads CASSEDRGGQYF. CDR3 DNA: TGTGCCAGCAGCGAGGACAGGGGGGGCCAGTACTTC.

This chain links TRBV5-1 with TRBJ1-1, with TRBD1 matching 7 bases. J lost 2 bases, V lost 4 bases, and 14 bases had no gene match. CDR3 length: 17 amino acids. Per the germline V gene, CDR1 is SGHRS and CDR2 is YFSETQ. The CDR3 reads CASSQGMTGTLNTEAFF. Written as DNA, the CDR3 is TGCGCCAGCAGCCAAGGGATGACAGGGACACTAAACACTGAAGCTTTCTTT.